This is a list of T cell receptor beta chains from one sample in a study of CD8+ T cells in alopecia areata. Produced via immunoSEQ multiplex PCR; TCRdb's table is partial and in-frame only. The sample includes 150,000 to 200,000 clones, roughly 65% of them seen just once. The material was CD4+ T cells sorted from blood, obtained at week 4, from a patient treated with tofacitinib. All receptors derive from a human donor with alopecia areata. Both conserved end residues are part of each CDR3. A D gene is named only where the DNA matches it firmly. The size entry is marked missing in some rows and otherwise reads once, few, many or a size class.

CDR3	DNA	V	J	size	D
CAWSDSLGRGANEQFF	TGTGCCTGGAGCGACTCACTTGGGCGGGGGGCCAATGAGCAGTTCTTC	TRBV30	TRBJ2-1	.	TRBD2
CAWRETANTGELFF	TGTGCCTGGAGGGAGACCGCGAACACCGGGGAGCTGTTTTTT	TRBV30	TRBJ2-2	.	.
CASSFKAGSLATDTQYF	TGTGCCAGCAGTTTCAAGGCCGGGTCCCTCGCGACAGATACGCAGTATTTT	TRBV7-2	TRBJ2-3	.	.
CASSPRGHSYEQYF	TGTGCCAGCAGCCCTCGGGGGCACTCCTACGAGCAGTACTTC	TRBV7-2	TRBJ2-7	.	.
CASSPNALAGGYFEQFF	TGTGCCAGCAGCCCGAATGCCCTAGCGGGTGGATACTTCGAGCAGTTCTTC	TRBV11-2	TRBJ2-1	.	TRBD2
CSVGQEGWYNEQFF	TGCAGCGTGGGTCAGGAGGGGTGGTACAATGAGCAGTTCTTC	TRBV29-1	TRBJ2-1	.	.
CASSPKTSGYNEQFF	TGTGCCAGCAGCCCGAAGACTAGCGGGTACAATGAGCAGTTCTTC	TRBV7-8	TRBJ2-1	.	TRBD2
CASSFGVRYNEQFF	TGTGCCAGCAGTTTCGGGGTCCGCTACAATGAGCAGTTCTTC	TRBV27	TRBJ2-1	few	.
CASSVGTAYEQYF	TGTGCCAGCAGTGTCGGGACAGCCTACGAGCAGTACTTC	TRBV2	TRBJ2-7	.	TRBD1
CAWSSTRTSGVYEQYF	TGTGCCTGGAGTTCGACGAGGACTAGCGGGGTCTACGAGCAGTACTTC	TRBV30	TRBJ2-7	.	TRBD2
CASARGPTEKLFF	TGTGCCAGCGCCAGGGGCCCTACGGAAAAACTGTTTTTT	TRBV7-2	TRBJ1-4	.	.
CASSLAGESHF	TGTGCCAGCAGTTTAGCGGGGGAGTCGCACTTC	TRBV7-9	TRBJ2-7	.	TRBD2
CASSAGFEAFF	TGTGCCAGCAGCGCGGGGTTTGAAGCTTTCTTT	TRBV27	TRBJ1-1	.	.
CSATGDTQYF	TGCAGTGCCACGGGGGATACGCAGTATTTT	TRBV20-1	TRBJ2-3	.	.
CASSFEAEQFF	TGTGCCAGCAGTTTTGAGGCTGAGCAGTTCTTC	TRBV28	TRBJ2-1	.	.
CASSVVSGAGSSYNEQFF	TGTGCCAGCAGCGTAGTTTCAGGAGCGGGTAGCTCCTACAATGAGCAGTTCTTC	TRBV9	TRBJ2-1	.	.
CASSLEMNTEAFF	TGTGCCAGCAGCTTAGAGATGAACACTGAAGCTTTCTTT	TRBV7-9	TRBJ1-1	few	.
CASSKGQGDDEQFF	TGCGCCAGCAGCAAGGGACAGGGTGACGATGAGCAGTTCTTC	TRBV5-1	TRBJ2-1	few	TRBD1